These 11 T cell receptor beta chains came from one sample sequenced in a study of circulating and synovial CD4+ cells in juvenile arthritis (dated by TCRdb to the mid-2010s). Preparation of the library involved the immunoSEQ multiplex PCR assay. Not all clones reach the TCRdb copy of this immuneACCESS table, which keeps in-frame sequences only. Checked studies attribute under half of the gap to unresolved V genes and leave the rest unexplained. This sample lists over 30,000 clones; nearly 95% were detected once. The top ten clonotypes cover roughly 0.15% of the sample. The sample comprised CD4+ T cells from blood. Every receptor here comes from a human donor with juvenile idiopathic arthritis.

This chain uses TRBV9 with TRBJ2-3, with 12 bases identical to TRBD2. Per the germline V gene, CDR1 is SGDLS and CDR2 is YYNGEE. The CDR3 is 18 residues long. Trimming took 4 bases from V and 5 from J; bases not matched to a gene: 14. The CDR3 sequence: CASSPRLAGVLTKDTQYF. The DNA of the CDR3 is TGTGCCAGCAGCCCCAGACTAGCGGGGGTTCTAACGAAAGATACGCAGTATTTT.

The chain carries TRBV5-1 and TRBJ2-2; D is uncertain. The CDR3 sequence is 15 residues long. The V end lost 0 bases, the J end lost 4 bases, and 10 bases lay between the germline ends. Germline CDR1 SGHRS, CDR2 YFSETQ. The CDR3 DNA reads as TGCGCCAGCAGCTTGGTTCGAACTACCACCGGGGAGCTGTTTTTT. Protein sequence: CASSLVRTTTGELFF.

The genes are TRBV14 and TRBJ2-1, with TRBD2 as a possible D gene (5 bases). The CDR3 has 15 amino acids. Germline assignment: CDR1 SGHDN and CDR2 FVKESK. The germline V and J ends were trimmed by 1 base and 9 bases, with 16 bases remaining between them. The CDR3 bases are TGTGCCAGCAGCCAAGGGTGGATTCCAGAGGGTGAGCAGTTCTTC. This sequence encodes CASSQGWIPEGEQFF.

The rearrangement links TRBV5-1 to TRBJ2-7; TRBD2 matches at 16 bases. Unmatched junction bases numbered 8, after V lost 3 bases and J lost 5 bases. This CDR3 spans 17 amino acids. CDR1 SGHRS and CDR2 YFSETQ come from the germline V gene. As DNA, the CDR3 is TGCGCCAGCAGCTCGGGACTAGCGGGGGGGCATGGCGACGAGCAGTACTTC. Its translation: CASSSGLAGGHGDEQYF.

This clone turned up a few times. The chain couples TRBV6-1 to TRBJ1-4; TRBD1 matches at 7 bases. J lost 8 bases, V lost 3 bases, and 6 bases had no gene match. The CDR3 runs 14 residues. CDR1 and CDR2 from the germline V gene are MNHNS and SASEGT. CDR3 region: CASSETGPFEKLFF. In DNA form, the CDR3 reads TGTGCCAGCAGTGAGACAGGGCCTTTCGAAAAACTGTTTTTT.

The V and J genes are TRBV6-5 and TRBJ1-4, with D unclear. Germline CDR1 and CDR2: MNHEY and SVGAGI. V lost 6 bases to trimming and J lost 7 bases, with 18 bases between them. The CDR3 runs to 15 residues. CDR3 coding DNA: TGTGCCAGCAGGGATTTAGCTACGGTGGGTGAAAAACTGTTTTTT. This gives the protein CASRDLATVGEKLFF.

This clone was observed a handful of times. The chain combines TRBV2 with TRBJ2-4; TRBD1 aligns across 9 bases. Germline loops: CDR1 SNHLY, CDR2 FYNNEI. There are 14 residues in the CDR3. V was clipped by 7 bases and J by 8 bases; unmatched bases: 9. The CDR3 protein is CASTEQQGADIQYF. DNA of the CDR3: TGTGCCAGCACCGAACAACAGGGGGCAGACATTCAGTACTTC.

The chain couples TRBV7-9 to TRBJ2-7; 10 bases match TRBD1. Per germline, CDR1 SEHNR and CDR2 FQNEAQ (reference sequence). This CDR3 comprises 18 residues. V gave up 4 bases and J gave up 6 bases; unmatched junction bases: 18. In nucleotides, the CDR3 is TGTGCCAGCAGCTCCATAAGGGACAGGGGCAGTTATCGGCCCGAGCAGTACTTC. As protein: CASSSIRDRGSYRPEQYF. Full variable domain (outside the CDR3, taken from reference TRBV7-9 and TRBJ2-7): DTGVSQNPRHKITKRGQNVTFRCDPISEHNRLYWYRQTLGQGPEFLTYFQNEAQLEKSRLLSDRFSAERPKGSFSTLEIQRTEQGDSAMYLCASSSIRDRGSYRPEQYFGPGTRLTVT.

This clone was observed a single time. The rearrangement links TRBV25-1 to TRBJ2-4, with no clear D. The CDR3 has 14 amino acids. Deletions cut 4 bases from V and 3 bases from J, with 10 bases between. CDR1 is MGHDK and CDR2 is SYGVNS in the germline V gene. As DNA, the CDR3 is TGTGCCAGCAGTGCTAGTGAGGACAAAAACATTCAGTACTTC. Translating gives CASSASEDKNIQYF.

The gene calls are TRBV28 and TRBJ2-5; D possibly corresponds to TRBD1 (5 bases). Trimming took off 3 bases at V and 6 bases at J, with 14 bases between the two ends. The CDR3 is 14 amino acids. From germline, CDR1 is MDHEN and CDR2 SYDVKM. As DNA, the CDR3 is TGTGCCAGCAGTTTTGGAGACAGAACGCAGACCCAGTACTTC. Translated, it gives CASSFGDRTQTQYF.

The chain uses TRBV6-5 and TRBJ1-2; 11 bases are a match to TRBD1. CDR3 length equals 15 residues. V shed 8 bases and J 6 bases; nucleotides not matched to a gene: 11. Per germline, CDR1 MNHEY and CDR2 SVGAGI. CDR3 sequence (DNA): TGTGCCAGCCGCAGAGCGGACAGGGGGCGGGATGGCTACACCTTC. The encoded protein is CASRRADRGRDGYTF.